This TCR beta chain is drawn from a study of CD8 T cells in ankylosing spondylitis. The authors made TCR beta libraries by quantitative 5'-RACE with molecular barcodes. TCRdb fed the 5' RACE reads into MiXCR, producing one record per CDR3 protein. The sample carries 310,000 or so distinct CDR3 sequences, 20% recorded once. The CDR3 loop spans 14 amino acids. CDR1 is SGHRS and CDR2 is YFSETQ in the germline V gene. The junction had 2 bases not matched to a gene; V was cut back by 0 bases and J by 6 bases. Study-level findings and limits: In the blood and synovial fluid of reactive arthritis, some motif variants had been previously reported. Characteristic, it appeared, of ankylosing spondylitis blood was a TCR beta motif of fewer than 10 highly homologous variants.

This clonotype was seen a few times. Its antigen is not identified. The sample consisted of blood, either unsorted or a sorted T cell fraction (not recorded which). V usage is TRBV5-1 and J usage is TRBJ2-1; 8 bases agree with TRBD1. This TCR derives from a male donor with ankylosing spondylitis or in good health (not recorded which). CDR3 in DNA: TGCGCCAGCAGCTTGGAAGGGACAGGCAATGAGCAGTTCTTC. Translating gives CASSLEGTGNEQFF.